This T cell receptor beta chain was identified in a study of cytomegalovirus exposure and HLA in healthy donors. The PCR was carried out with 60 Vbeta primers and 13 Jbeta primers. Measured with immunoSEQ multiplex PCR; TCRdb has only the in-frame clones, and not every one. The data contain about 160,000 clones, 60% to 85% of them singletons. The V and J ends lost 4 bases and 0 bases respectively, with 13 bases between them. This CDR3 is 15 amino acids long. CDR1 and CDR2 (germline): SGHTS, YDEGEE. The receptor was derived from a man between 50 and 59 years old in good health and CMV-seropositive. The sequencing input was PBMCs. The chain links TRBV5-8 to TRBJ1-2, with unresolved D. Here the CDR3 reads CASSPHGAPNYGYTF. The CDR3 nucleotides read TGTGCCAGCAGCCCCCACGGAGCCCCTAACTATGGCTACACCTTC.